The T cell receptor (beta chain) described here comes from a study of T cell responses to AZD1222 COVID-19 vaccine. This CDR3 comprises 13 residues. Germline CDR1 LNHDA, CDR2 SQIVND (reference sequence). V was clipped by 6 bases and J by 0 bases, with 8 bases between them. Repertoires were generated with immunoSEQ multiplex PCR, while TCRdb's copy carries only in-frame clones and drops some. The sample shows more than 90,000 clones, 70% to 90% of them seen only once. Source: peripheral blood, taken 28 days after the second AZD1222 dose. The chain carries TRBV19 and TRBJ1-1; D is unclear. The source is an adult who received the AZD1222 COVID-19 vaccine. In nucleotides, the CDR3 is TGTGCCAGTAGGTACCGCCTGAACACTGAAGCTTTCTTT. It specifies CASRYRLNTEAFF.